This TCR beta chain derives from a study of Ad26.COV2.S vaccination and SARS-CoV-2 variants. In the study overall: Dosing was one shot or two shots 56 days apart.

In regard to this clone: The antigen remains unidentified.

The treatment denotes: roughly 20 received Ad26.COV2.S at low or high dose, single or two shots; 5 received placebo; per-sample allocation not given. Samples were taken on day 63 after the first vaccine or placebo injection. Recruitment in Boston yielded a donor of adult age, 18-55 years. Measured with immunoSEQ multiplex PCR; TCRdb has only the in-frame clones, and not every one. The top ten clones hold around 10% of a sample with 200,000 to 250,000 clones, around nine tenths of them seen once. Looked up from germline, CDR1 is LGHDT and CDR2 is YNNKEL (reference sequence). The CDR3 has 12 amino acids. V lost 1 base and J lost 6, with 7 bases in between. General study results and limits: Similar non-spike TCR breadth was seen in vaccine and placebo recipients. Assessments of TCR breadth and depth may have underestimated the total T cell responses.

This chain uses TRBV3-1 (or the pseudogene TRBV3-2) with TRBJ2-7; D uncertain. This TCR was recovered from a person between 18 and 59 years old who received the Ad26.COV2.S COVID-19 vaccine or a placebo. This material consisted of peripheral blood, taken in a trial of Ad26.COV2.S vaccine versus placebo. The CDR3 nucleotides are TGTGCCAGCAGCCAAGGATCCCTCGAGCAGTACTTC. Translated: CASSQGSLEQYF.